This TCR beta chain was sequenced for a study of metastatic and nonmetastatic thyroid tumors. Study context: Repertoires were compared across blood and tumor or nodule tissue from malignant and benign thyroid patients. Regarding the study as a whole: The study reportedly found significantly higher TCR beta diversity in malignant thyroid tumors than benign nodules, in blood and tumor.

The CDR3 runs 14 residues. CDR1 and CDR2 (germline): MGHDK, SYGVNS. No patient had received any treatment before thyroid surgery. Regarding this clone: Antigen: not known. It may be a read error: a sequence one base away is much more abundant.

As processed by the authors: Variation in CDR3 across clinicopathological groups served as the basis for constructing a distant-metastasis classifier in papillary thyroid cancer. TCRdb called clones again from the PCR reads with MiXCR. These V and J calls derive from TCRdb rather than the authors' analysis. Among 3,500 to 5,500 clones, approximately 22% were seen once, and the ten largest hold around a fifth. V is TRBV25-1 and J is TRBJ1-6, with D possibly being TRBD1 (5 bases). The specimen was tumor tissue. This TCR was recovered from a male donor with papillary thyroid cancer or a benign thyroid nodule (not recorded which). Some clones in this sample may be carry-over from other donors' samples. CDR3 amino acids: CDSSARQWNSPLHF. CDR3 nucleotide sequence: TGTGACAGCAGTGCCCGACAGTGGAATTCACCCCTCCACTTT.